Sequencing of this TCR beta chain was carried out in a study of T cells in Graves' hyperthyroidism and ophthalmopathy. Each person with ophthalmopathy scored at least 3 on the Clinical Activity Score, reached NOSPECS grade 4 or higher, and had been ill under 3 months. Diagnoses were made from clinical symptoms, serum measures (thyroxine and TRAb), thyroid ultrasound and orbital computed tomography. A word on this clonotype: Its matching antigen is unknown. Given a much more abundant clone one base away, this may be a read error.

Findings and caveats of the study: Ophthalmopathy and stable hyperthyroidism were separated by a 13 V-J model.

Germline assignment: CDR1 KGHSH and CDR2 LQKENI. This CDR3 spans 15 amino acids. RNA transcripts were the template for amplifying TCR beta CDR3 regions. The TCR CDR3 first-round RT-PCR relied on the HTBI primer set. MiXCR, applied by TCRdb to the multiplex PCR reads, yields one record per CDR3 protein. The sample carries roughly 290,000 distinct CDR3 sequences, over 15% recorded once. The specimen was blood. The rearrangement joins TRBV18 to TRBJ2-6, with a possible D match to TRBD1 (5 bases). This receptor was obtained from a woman aged 55-70 years with Graves' ophthalmopathy. CDR3 nucleotide sequence: TGTGCCAGCTCACCAATTCACTCTGGGGCCGACGTCCTGACTTTC. Translated, it gives CASSPIHSGADVLTF. Full variable domain (outside the CDR3, taken from reference TRBV18 and TRBJ2-6): NAGVMQNPRHLVRRRGQEARLRCSPMKGHSHVYWYRQLPEEGLKFMVYLQKENIIDESGMPKERFSAEFPKEGPSILRIQQVVRGDSAAYFCASSPIHSGADVLTFGAGSRLTVL.